The entry that follows covers one TCR beta chain sequence. The CDR3 consists of 15 residues. CDR1 is SGHTA and CDR2 is FQGNSA in the germline V gene. V lost 5 bases and J lost 4; bases outside the gene matches: 7. The data originate from a study of blood T cell repertoires in COVID-19. Study details: Samples taken during acute and convalescent COVID-19 were collected in the United States, Italy and Spain. Nucleic acid was either cDNA or gDNA, and it came from T cells, B-cell-depleted T cells, or PBMCs.

Original processing notes: The assay estimated nucleated cells by amplifying reference gene primers. TCRdb's table, derived via immunoSEQ multiplex PCR, lists solely in-frame clones and lacks some. The V and J calls and clone size come from that table; D and trimming were worked out from the DNA. This table has roughly 87,000 clones, about 88% appearing once. The clonotype was recovered from a woman aged 80 or older with active COVID-19. Sequenced input: peripheral blood. The chain recombines TRBV7-2 with TRBJ2-7; TRBD2 aligns across 11 bases. The CDR3 DNA is TGTGCCAGCAGCGAGCCGGGACTAGCGGCATACGAGCAGTACTTC. Protein product: CASSEPGLAAYEQYF.